The clone carrying this TCR beta chain was detected ten times or more. Its antigen is unknown. The data originate from a study of human T cells and chemical hapten exposure. Overall study context: Each patient's scalp received weekly diphenylcyclopropenone throughout the approximately 23-week study. Patients, largely female, had alopecia areata, totalis or universalis. Study-wide results and caveats: There was a positive correlation between PT1 expanded TCR counts and patch test score.

Time point in this sample: pre-sensitization, week 0. The sample's treatment: therapeutic diphenylcyclopropenone sensitization with weekly scalp DPC. In the original workflow: Samples ranged from about 23,224 to 690,600 TCRs, with a median of around 100,000. A single record per CDR3 protein comes from TCRdb applying MiXCR to the RACE reads. The V and J calls reflect TCRdb's pipeline rather than the authors' work. The sample has over 300,000 distinct CDR3 sequences; around 5.5% are singletons. Sequencing used whole blood, obtained in connection with sensitization to the hapten diphenylcyclopropenone (DPC). The receptor was derived from a woman aged 45 to 65 with alopecia areata. Some clones in this sample may be carry-over from other donors' samples.

CDR3: CSARGTGSTEAFF. Here the CDR3 DNA reads TGCAGTGCTAGAGGGACAGGGAGCACTGAAGCTTTCTTT. This chain uses TRBV20-1 with TRBJ1-1, with 8 bases that match TRBD1. Losses at the gene ends were 1 base for V and 4 bases for J; bases not matched to a gene: 2. Germline CDR1 reads DFQATT; CDR2 reads SNEGSKA (reference sequence). CDR3 length: 13 amino acids.